This T cell receptor beta chain was documented in a study of beta chain features in type 1 diabetes. Findings of the study overall: Naive, central memory and regulatory TCRB repertoires appeared more similar among patients than healthy donors. Insertions were fewer and deletions more numerous at VDJ junctions in type 1 diabetes patients. Any HLA type influence on TCRB rearrangement was left unresolved here. In every one of the four CD4+ subsets, TCRB CDR3s were moderately but significantly shorter in Type 1 diabetes patients.

The whole isolated RNA underwent reverse transcription, so sequencing captured expressed TCRB transcripts. TCRdb keeps only in-frame clones here, not all; method: immunoSEQ multiplex PCR. This sample has hundreds of thousands of clones; roughly an eighth occur once, and the top ten carry less than 0.025%. The CDR3 covers 16 residues. Unmatched junction bases numbered 7, after V lost 3 bases and J lost 4 bases. Populations obtained by sorting all exceeded 95% purity. Details on this clone: Its specificity is unknown.

The chain recombines TRBV23-1 with TRBJ2-2; 8 bases match TRBD2. TRBV23-1 is sorted into the ORF group, with uncertain function. The specimen was naive CD4+ T cells from blood. The origin of this receptor is a man aged 18 to 30 with type 1 diabetes. The DNA for the CDR3 is TGCGCCAGCAGTCACTGGAGACTAGCGTCCACCGGGGAGCTGTTTTTT. This codes for CASSHWRLASTGELFF.